This T cell receptor (beta chain) was recorded in a study of T-cell reconstitution after alpha-beta-depleted transplantation in children. Study-level results: The main origin of T-cell counts and diversity one year after transplant was newly produced T cells. At day 60, the high TCRbeta diversity found in some patients originated from recipient T cells and thymic progenitors that had survived. Several hundred expanded graft clones reportedly were the source of alpha-beta T cells about two months after transplant.

The V gene's germline CDR1 is WSHSY and CDR2 SAAADI. The CDR3 length is 13 residues. The V end lost 6 bases, the J end lost 0 bases, and 9 bases lay between the germline ends. This clonotype was seen ten or more times. Its specificity is not known. Unique molecular identifiers were used to barcode this TCRbeta library. TCRdb ran MiXCR on the PCR reads and lists one entry per CDR3 protein. Of approximately 500,000 distinct CDR3 sequences in the sample, roughly a tenth were seen once. This receptor was identified in a child aged 2 to 10 with inherited bone marrow failure, due to receive a stem cell transplant. Sequenced material: PBMCs, taken before TCRalphabeta/CD19-depleted stem cell transplant. The chain has TRBV10-2 and TRBJ2-7, with a weak D call TRBD2 (5 bases). The CDR3 nucleotides are TGCGCCAGCAGGGACGGGATCTCCTACGAGCAGTACTTC. Protein sequence: CASRDGISYEQYF.